Following are 32 T cell receptor beta chains from one sample sequenced in a study of T cell responses to AZD1222 COVID-19 vaccine. Method: immunoSEQ multiplex PCR; TCRdb's copy keeps in-frame clones and lacks some. The sample consists of about 170,000 clones, roughly 89% of them appearing once. Source: peripheral blood, taken on day 0 of AZD1222 vaccination. Receptor source: an adult in good health.

The rearrangement links TRBV7-3 to TRBJ2-1, with TRBD2 matching 7 bases. The CDR3 length is 12 residues. The trim removed 2 bases at V and 14 bases at J, leaving 6 bases unmatched. The V gene's germline CDR1 is SGHTA and CDR2 FQGTGA. Here the CDR3 reads CASSLAGGEKFF. DNA for the CDR3: TGTGCCAGCAGCTTAGCTGGGGGGGAAAAGTTCTTC.

V and J are TRBV20-1 and TRBJ2-2; TRBD2 matches 13 bases. V dropped 3 bases and J dropped 7; count of bases not matched to a gene: 11. Per germline, CDR1 DFQATT and CDR2 SNEGSKA (reference sequence). The CDR3 runs to 17 residues. The CDR3 loop reads CSASPPWTSGSFGELFF. The CDR3 DNA sequence: TGCAGTGCTAGTCCCCCCTGGACTAGCGGGAGTTTCGGGGAGCTGTTTTTT.

This clone showed up just once. The CDR3 loop is CASSWGQPTGELFF. CDR3 nucleotides: TGTGCCAGCAGTTGGGGACAGCCCACCGGGGAGCTGTTTTTT. This chain uses TRBV2 with TRBJ2-2, with 7 positions matching TRBD1. This CDR3 contains 14 residues. The V gene's germline CDR1 is SNHLY and CDR2 FYNNEI. J gave up 4 bases and V 5 bases, and 4 bases lay outside the gene matches.

The genes are TRBV10-2 and TRBJ1-4; 12 bases are shared with TRBD1. CDR1 is WSHSY and CDR2 is SAAADI in the germline V gene. V dropped 3 bases and J dropped 7; count of bases not matched to a gene: 3. The CDR3 totals 15 residues. CDR3 amino acids: CASSEGTGGGEKLFF. CDR3 sequence (DNA): TGCGCCAGCAGTGAAGGGACAGGGGGCGGTGAAAAACTGTTTTTT.

The CDR3 reads CASSIKTGVWEKLFF. For the CDR3, the DNA is TGTGCCAGCAGTATAAAGACAGGGGTTTGGGAAAAACTGTTTTTT. The chain combines TRBV25-1 with TRBJ1-4; 8 positions match TRBD1. In germline, CDR1 is MGHDK, CDR2 SYGVNS. Germline trimming cut 5 bases from V and 8 bases from J; bases unmatched to any gene: 10. CDR3 length equals 15 residues.

The gene calls are TRBV29-1 and TRBJ1-2, with D tentatively TRBD1 (6 bases). CDR3 length: 12 residues. In germline, CDR1 is SQVTM, CDR2 ANQGSEA. Between the trimmed V and J ends, which lost 5 bases and 4 bases, there was a span of 11 bases. The CDR3 DNA sequence: TGCAGCGTTCGGCAGGGGACCTATGGCTACACCTTC. This codes for CSVRQGTYGYTF. The whole variable domain, filled in from reference TRBV29-1 and TRBJ1-2, reads SAVISQKPSRDICQRGTSLTIQCQVDSQVTMMFWYRQQPGQSLTLIATANQGSEATYESGFVIDKFPISRPNLTFSTLTVSNMSPEDSSIYLCSVRQGTYGYTFGSGTRLTVV.

The genes are TRBV6-5 and TRBJ1-2; weak D call: TRBD1 (6 bases). Between the trimmed V and J ends, which lost 6 bases and 6 bases, there was a span of 11 bases. CDR3 length: 12 residues. Germline V gene data show CDR1 as MNHEY and CDR2 as SVGAGI. The DNA for the CDR3 is TGTGCCAGCAGACAGGGTTTACATGGCTACACCTTC. It translates to CASRQGLHGYTF.

The rearrangement links TRBV7-4 to TRBJ2-7, with D perhaps matching TRBD1 (6 bases). The CDR3 is made up of 23 amino acids. V lost 1 base to trimming and J lost 0 bases, with 34 bases between them. Per the germline V gene, CDR1 is SGHVT and CDR2 is SQSDAQ. The CDR3 bases are TGTGCCAGCAGCTTAGTAGGTGGTTTTCAGGGCAAACGCAAGGGGGTAAGCTCCTACGAGCAGTACTTC. Its protein is CASSLVGGFQGKRKGVSSYEQYF. Full variable domain (outside the CDR3, taken from reference TRBV7-4 and TRBJ2-7): GAGVSQSPRYKVAKRGRDVALRCDSISGHVTLYWYRQTLGQGSEVLTYSQSDAQRDKSGRPSGRFSAERPERSVSTLKIQRTEQGDSAVYLCASSLVGGFQGKRKGVSSYEQYFGPGTRLTVT.

CDR3 coding DNA: TGTGCCAGCAGCCTCGACGCCTACTCCTACAATGAGCAGTTCTTC. It encodes CASSLDAYSYNEQFF. The chain combines TRBV3-1 (or the pseudogene TRBV3-2) with TRBJ2-1, with unresolved D. The V end was cut by 4 bases, the J end by 0 bases, with 10 bases between. The CDR3 spans 15 residues. Germline values: CDR1 LGHDT, CDR2 YNNKEL (reference sequence).

The gene calls are TRBV9 and TRBJ1-5; TRBD1 is a possible D gene (6 bases). V gave up 5 bases and J gave up 7 bases, with 19 bases separating them. Per the germline V gene, CDR1 is SGDLS and CDR2 is YYNGEE. The CDR3 is 15 residues long. The CDR3 nucleotides read TGTGCCAGCAGTCGAGGGGGAGGGGCTCACCAGCCCCAGCATTTT. Residues: CASSRGGGAHQPQHF.

The V gene is TRBV18, the J gene TRBJ1-3; D uncertain. The germline V and J ends were trimmed by 0 bases and 0 bases, with 9 bases remaining between them. The CDR3 runs 16 residues. From germline, CDR1 is KGHSH and CDR2 LQKENI. CDR3 sequence reads: CASSPPRYSSGNTIYF. As DNA, the CDR3 is TGTGCCAGCTCACCACCTCGCTACAGCTCTGGAAACACCATATATTTT. The full variable domain, rest sourced from reference TRBV18 and TRBJ1-3, is NAGVMQNPRHLVRRRGQEARLRCSPMKGHSHVYWYRQLPEEGLKFMVYLQKENIIDESGMPKERFSAEFPKEGPSILRIQQVVRGDSAAYFCASSPPRYSSGNTIYFGEGSWLTVV.

The V and J genes are TRBV5-1 and TRBJ2-1; 9 nucleotides match TRBD1. The CDR3 spans 17 residues. Germline CDR1 SGHRS, CDR2 YFSETQ. The junction had 7 bases not matched to a gene; V was cut back by 0 bases and J by 3 bases. CDR3 protein: CASSLAKGQGIYNEQFF. The CDR3 bases are TGCGCCAGCAGCTTGGCCAAGGGACAGGGAATCTACAATGAGCAGTTCTTC.

The chain links TRBV9 to TRBJ1-3, with TRBD1 identical over 9 bases. The V segment lost 1 base and the J segment 0 bases; nucleotides outside the gene matches: 8. This CDR3 is 18 amino acids long. Germline loops: CDR1 SGDLS, CDR2 YYNGEE. The CDR3 DNA reads TGTGCCAGCAGCGTAAGCGGGACAGGGCCAGTCTCTGGAAACACCATATATTTT. Protein: CASSVSGTGPVSGNTIYF. Full variable domain (rest looked up from reference TRBV9 and TRBJ1-3): DSGVTQTPKHLITATGQRVTLRCSPRSGDLSVYWYQQSLDQGLQFLIQYYNGEERAKGNILERFSAQQFPDLHSELNLSSLELGDSALYFCASSVSGTGPVSGNTIYFGEGSWLTVV.

Note on this clone: The sample contains more than one DNA sequence encoding this CDR3. This sequence joins TRBV7-2 and TRBJ2-7; no clear D gene. The germline V and J ends were trimmed by 5 bases and 4 bases, with 9 bases remaining between them. Germline CDR1 and CDR2: SGHTA and FQGNSA. This CDR3 is 12 amino acids long. The DNA for the CDR3 is TGTGCCAGCAGCCCCGATCGGTACGAGCAGTACTTC. Its translation is CASSPDRYEQYF.

The chain links TRBV19 to TRBJ2-1; TRBD2 matches 12 bases. The V segment lost 5 bases and the J segment 9 bases; nucleotides outside the gene matches: 8. This CDR3 is 15 amino acids long. From germline, CDR1 is LNHDA and CDR2 SQIVND (reference sequence). Written as DNA, the CDR3 is TGTGCCAGTAGTTCATCTAGCGGGGGGGCCGTTGAGCAGTTCTTC. Its translation: CASSSSSGGAVEQFF.

The V and J genes are TRBV2 and TRBJ1-5, with D maybe TRBD1 (5 bases). Trimming removed 3 bases at V and 2 bases at J, with 11 bases between. CDR3 length equals 15 residues. The V gene's germline CDR1 is SNHLY and CDR2 FYNNEI. In nucleotides, the CDR3 is TGTGCCAGCAGTGATCAGGGCTTGGGCAATCAGCCCCAGCATTTT. This codes for CASSDQGLGNQPQHF.

The chain links TRBV6-2 or TRBV6-3 to TRBJ1-6; weak D call: TRBD1 (6 bases). This CDR3 comprises 15 residues. V lost 5 bases, J lost 5 bases, and 13 bases lay in between. CDR1 and CDR2 (germline): MNHEY, SVGEGT. CDR3 bases: TGTGCCAGCAGTGGGAGGACAGCCAATAATTCACCCCTCCACTTT. This sequence encodes CASSGRTANNSPLHF.

This chain joins TRBV6-5 and TRBJ1-4; 9 positions match TRBD1. The V gene end was trimmed by 0 bases and the J gene end by 11 bases; junction bases not matched to a gene: 7. CDR3 length equals 15 residues. Germline CDR1 and CDR2: MNHEY and SVGAGI. Here the CDR3 DNA reads TGTGCCAGCAGTTACTCGAAGTCCGGGACAGGGAAACTGTTTTTT. This encodes CASSYSKSGTGKLFF.

This rearrangement joins TRBV18 to TRBJ1-4, with 10 bases matching TRBD1. The CDR3 extends over 17 amino acids. With 2 bases clipped from V and 0 bases from J, the junction kept 3 bases outside the gene matches. Germline V gene sequence: CDR1 KGHSH, CDR2 LQKENI. The CDR3 coding sequence is TGTGCCAGCTCACCAGAGGGGACAGGGGCAACTAATGAAAAACTGTTTTTT. It specifies CASSPEGTGATNEKLFF.

The chain uses TRBV2 and TRBJ1-2; TRBD1 matches 7 bases. The germline V gene has CDR1 SNHLY and CDR2 FYNNEI. The CDR3 extends over 14 amino acids. The V and J ends lost 7 bases and 8 bases, in that order; junction bases with no gene match: 13. CDR3 in amino acids: CASNSDRVVAGYTF. For the CDR3, the DNA is TGTGCCAGCAATTCAGACAGGGTCGTAGCGGGCTACACCTTC.

CDR3 DNA sequence: TGTGCCATCAGTGAGGCAAACATTCAGTACTTC. Its protein is CAISEANIQYF. This chain joins TRBV10-3 and TRBJ2-4; D gene ambiguous. This CDR3 region has 11 residues. Germline lookup yields CDR1 ENHRY and CDR2 SYGVKD. Trimming took 2 bases from V and 6 from J, leaving 2 bases between them.

This chain connects TRBV7-6 to TRBJ2-7, with no clear D. Trimming cost V 4 bases and J 6 bases, with 13 bases left between them. This CDR3 contains 13 residues. In germline, CDR1 is SGHVS, CDR2 FNYEAQ. CDR3 bases: TGTGCCAGCAGCTCTCTTGCTAGGAGCGAGCAGTACTTC. This encodes CASSSLARSEQYF.

This clone was counted a few times. The rearrangement links TRBV18 to TRBJ1-1, with 8 bases fitting TRBD1. Trimming removed 4 bases from V and 1 base from J; junction bases left unmatched: 14. Germline CDR1 is KGHSH and CDR2 is LQKENI. The CDR3 totals 18 residues. CDR3 in DNA: TGTGCCAGCTCACTCCGACAGGGGACCGTGAGGGCGAACACTGAAGCTTTCTTT. This gives the protein CASSLRQGTVRANTEAFF.

V and J are TRBV11-3 and TRBJ2-1, with 7 positions matching TRBD2. V shed 0 bases, J shed 6 bases, and the junction held 5 bases outside the gene matches. The CDR3 contains 15 residues. CDR1 is SGHNT, CDR2 YENEEA, per germline. The CDR3, as DNA: TGTGCCAGCAGCTTAGATCGGGCGGGAGTCAATGAGCAGTTCTTC. Encoded protein: CASSLDRAGVNEQFF.

The count of this clone is one. The rearrangement links TRBV24-1 to TRBJ1-4; D is possibly TRBD1 (6 bases). CDR3 size: 14 residues. V was pared by 4 bases and J by 7 bases, with 12 bases between. Germline CDR1 reads KGHDR; CDR2 reads SFDVKD. CDR3 region: CATSDRDTPEKLFF. CDR3 in DNA: TGTGCCACCAGTGACCGGGACACTCCTGAAAAACTGTTTTTT.

This clone was recorded once. This chain connects TRBV18 to TRBJ1-5, with D hard to call. CDR1 and CDR2 (germline): KGHSH, LQKENI. The CDR3 length is 15 residues. The V end lost 2 bases, the J end lost 1 base, and 9 bases lay between the germline ends. The CDR3 protein is CASSPGVASNQPQHF. The CDR3 DNA reads TGTGCCAGCTCACCAGGGGTAGCGAGCAATCAGCCCCAGCATTTT.

This chain joins TRBV18 and TRBJ2-2; 7 bases are shared with TRBD1. The V segment lost 2 bases and the J segment 5 bases; nucleotides outside the gene matches: 2. CDR3 length: 14 amino acids. Germline CDR1 is KGHSH and CDR2 is LQKENI. The CDR3 here is CASSPLQGTGELFF. The CDR3 DNA reads as TGTGCCAGCTCACCATTACAGGGGACCGGGGAGCTGTTTTTT.

In its sample, this clone was seen once. The chain joins TRBV5-1 to TRBJ2-2; D uncertain. V was shortened by 7 bases and J by 3 bases, with 10 bases between the two germline ends. Germline V gene sequence: CDR1 SGHRS, CDR2 YFSETQ. The CDR3 contains 13 residues. For the CDR3, the DNA is TGCGCCAGCGCGAAAGGGTACACCGGGGAGCTGTTTTTT. The encoded protein is CASAKGYTGELFF.

This clone was counted a few times. The J gene is TRBJ2-7, the V gene TRBV5-6, with D unclear. CDR1 and CDR2 (germline): SGHDT, YYEEEE. This CDR3 is built from 13 residues. The V end was cut by 4 bases, the J end by 3 bases, with 11 bases between. The CDR3 spells CASSLLNDYEQYF. The CDR3 DNA is TGTGCCAGCAGCCTACTAAACGACTACGAGCAGTACTTC.

The CDR3 sequence: CASRPTMGEKLFF. As DNA, the CDR3 is TGTGCCAGCAGACCAACAATGGGGGAAAAACTGTTTTTT. This chain connects TRBV6-5 to TRBJ1-4; D not resolved. V lost 6 bases to trimming and J lost 8 bases, with 13 bases between them. The germline gives CDR1 MNHEY, CDR2 SVGAGI. The CDR3 has 13 residues.

In this sample, this clone turned up a few times. V is TRBV7-2 and J is TRBJ1-2; possible D gene TRBD1, 6 bases. CDR1 is SGHTA and CDR2 is FQGNSA in the germline V gene. V shed 3 bases and J shed 4 bases, with 15 bases lying between them. This CDR3 contains 15 residues. The CDR3 here is CASSLGGWTVYGYTF. The DNA for the CDR3 is TGTGCCAGCAGCTTGGGTGGATGGACAGTCTATGGCTACACCTTC.

This rearrangement joins TRBV11-2 to TRBJ1-3; a weak D match, TRBD1 (5 bases). There are 17 residues in the CDR3. Germline CDR1 is SGHAT and CDR2 is FQNNGV. V lost 5 bases and J 0 bases, leaving 17 bases between the germline ends. The CDR3 spells CASSPRGGAYSGNTIYF. DNA for the CDR3: TGTGCCAGCAGCCCCCGAGGTGGGGCCTACTCTGGAAACACCATATATTTT. Looking up the rest from reference TRBV11-2 and TRBJ1-3 gives the full variable domain: EAGVAQSPRYKIIEKRQSVAFWCNPISGHATLYWYQQILGQGPKLLIQFQNNGVVDDSQLPKDRFSAERLKGVDSTLKIQPAKLEDSAVYLCASSPRGGAYSGNTIYFGEGSWLTVV.